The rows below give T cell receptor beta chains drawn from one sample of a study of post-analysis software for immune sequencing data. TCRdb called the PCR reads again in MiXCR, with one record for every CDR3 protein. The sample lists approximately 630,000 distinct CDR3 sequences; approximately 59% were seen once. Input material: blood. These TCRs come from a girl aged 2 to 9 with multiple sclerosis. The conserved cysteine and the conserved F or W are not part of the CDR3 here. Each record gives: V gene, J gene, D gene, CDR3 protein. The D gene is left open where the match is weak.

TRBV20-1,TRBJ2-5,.,SARGQLEWETQY
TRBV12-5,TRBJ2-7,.,ASGYGQLSYEQY
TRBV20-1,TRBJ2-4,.,SASPLRGPVQY
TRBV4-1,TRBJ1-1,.,ASSQTDTSNTEAF
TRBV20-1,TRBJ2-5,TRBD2,SARDLASGGKTQY
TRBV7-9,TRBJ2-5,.,ASSPPIQETQY
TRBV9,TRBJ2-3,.,ASSHSHSIRADTQY
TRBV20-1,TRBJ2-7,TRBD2,SARTPGLAGVDEQY
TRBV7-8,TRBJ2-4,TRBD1,ASSPDRVTKNIQY
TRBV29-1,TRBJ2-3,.,SVEDQPGADTQY
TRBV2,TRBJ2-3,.,ASSEVELRITDTQY
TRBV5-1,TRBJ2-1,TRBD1,ASSIGQGADEQF
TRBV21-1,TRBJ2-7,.,ASSKALPGGYEQY
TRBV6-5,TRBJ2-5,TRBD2,ASRGGLAGGGETQY
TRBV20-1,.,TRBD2,SATLRRGGFEQY
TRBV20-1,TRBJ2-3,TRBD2,SARALTAGGPDTQY
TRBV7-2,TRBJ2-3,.,ASSSHTSGLSTDTQY
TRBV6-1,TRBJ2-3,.,ASSESHRDTQY
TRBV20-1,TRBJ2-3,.,SAKNFRQPSTDTQY
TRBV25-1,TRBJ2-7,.,ASSAGSREQY
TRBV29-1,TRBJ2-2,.,SVVYGSAGELF
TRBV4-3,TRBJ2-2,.,ASSQVHSGNTGELF
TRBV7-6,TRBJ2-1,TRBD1,ASSSGQGGPDEQF
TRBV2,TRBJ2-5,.,ASSGGTRETQY
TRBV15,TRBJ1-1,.,ATSKGGGSTEAF
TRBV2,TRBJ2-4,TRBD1,ASKDRFLLGAKNIQY
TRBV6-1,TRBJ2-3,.,ASSEVGGADTQY
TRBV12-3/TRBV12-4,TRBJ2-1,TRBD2,ASRLGTSGNNEQF
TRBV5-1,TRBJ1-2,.,ASSSGEWSYGYT